This TCR beta chain was observed in a study of blood T cell repertoires in COVID-19. This CDR3 comprises 15 residues. The V gene end was trimmed by 8 bases and the J gene end by 4 bases; junction bases not matched to a gene: 12. Germline assignment: CDR1 MNHEY and CDR2 SVGAGI. Profiling relied on immunoSEQ multiplex PCR, and the TCRdb table lists in-frame clones only, not all of them. The sample contains about 46,000 clones, 86% of which appear only once. Donors in Cohort 3 who had recovered were those with two negative PCRs, healthcare professional clearance, or resolution of their symptoms. The clonotype originates from a woman aged 45-60 years who had recovered from COVID-19. J is TRBJ2-7 and V is TRBV6-5; TRBD1 agrees at 9 bases. The specimen was PBMCs or T cells enriched from blood (not recorded which). The DNA of the CDR3 is TGTGCCAGCCGCTCCGGGACAGGGAATTCTTACGAGCAGTACTTC. Protein product: CASRSGTGNSYEQYF.